These T cell receptor beta chains were read from a single sample in a study of T cell responses to AZD1222 COVID-19 vaccine. Repertoires were generated with immunoSEQ multiplex PCR, while TCRdb's copy carries only in-frame clones and drops some. The sample has over 150,000 clones; approximately 90% are singletons. The sequencing here drew on peripheral blood, taken on day 0 of AZD1222 vaccination. These receptors came from an adult in good health. The conserved cysteine and the conserved F or W are not part of the CDR3 here. The order of the fields is V gene, clone size, CDR3 protein. The size of a clone is reported for some rows only, either as once, few or many, or as a class for expanded clones.

TRBV11-2,few,ASSLDVTGDYGYT
TRBV9,.,ASSVGVGYYEQY
TRBV18,.,ASSPVVDEKLF
TRBV7-2,.,ASSLPGAGELF
TRBV18,.,ASSPSLQNTEAF
TRBV2,.,ASVAVGGTEAF
TRBV19,.,ASSILGPTNTEAF
TRBV3-1/TRBV3-2,few,ASSLRTGKAF
TRBV7-9,.,ATGQGTHSTSTDTQY
TRBV5-6,.,ASSLGDREDGYT
TRBV3-1/TRBV3-2,.,ASSQIGQGGYGYT
TRBV7-2,.,ASTRQGEGQPQH
TRBV21-1,.,ASTIGTCPETQY
TRBV4-1,.,ASSPNRLAGASLSYEQY
TRBV19,once,ASARDRVLSNEQF
TRBV10-3,.,AIRDSGEGYEQY
TRBV4-1,few,ASSQLTEQF
TRBV7-6,once,ASSLAGRYEQY
TRBV7-6,.,ASSSRDSENSPLH
TRBV10-3,.,AISATSGGAYEQY
TRBV12-3/TRBV12-4,.,ASSLEGIYEQY
TRBV2,.,ASKTGLGSPLH
TRBV6-2/TRBV6-3,.,ASSLQGVYGYT
TRBV4-3,few,ASSLERKAGEMDEQY
TRBV9,.,ASSNPGLSSYNEQF
TRBV6-2/TRBV6-3,few,ASSYRDSGRREQY
TRBV6-5,.,ASSHRSREAF
TRBV6-2/TRBV6-3,.,ASSYWTGGAF